This T cell receptor beta chain was found in a study of T cell responses to AZD1222 COVID-19 vaccine. From germline, CDR1 is LGHNA and CDR2 YNFKEQ. Trimming took 0 bases from V and 9 from J, leaving 9 bases between them. The CDR3 consists of 13 residues. This clone was seen a single time. Only in-frame clones appear in the TCRdb table, and some are missing; sequencing was by immunoSEQ multiplex PCR. This sample has 120,000 or so clones, with approximately 90% found just once. This TCR came from an adult in good health. This chain joins TRBV4-2 and TRBJ2-1, with D uncertain. This sample comprised peripheral blood, obtained on day 0 of AZD1222 vaccination. The CDR3: CASSQDPAGEQFF. CDR3 sequence (DNA): TGTGCCAGCAGCCAAGACCCCGCAGGTGAGCAGTTCTTC.